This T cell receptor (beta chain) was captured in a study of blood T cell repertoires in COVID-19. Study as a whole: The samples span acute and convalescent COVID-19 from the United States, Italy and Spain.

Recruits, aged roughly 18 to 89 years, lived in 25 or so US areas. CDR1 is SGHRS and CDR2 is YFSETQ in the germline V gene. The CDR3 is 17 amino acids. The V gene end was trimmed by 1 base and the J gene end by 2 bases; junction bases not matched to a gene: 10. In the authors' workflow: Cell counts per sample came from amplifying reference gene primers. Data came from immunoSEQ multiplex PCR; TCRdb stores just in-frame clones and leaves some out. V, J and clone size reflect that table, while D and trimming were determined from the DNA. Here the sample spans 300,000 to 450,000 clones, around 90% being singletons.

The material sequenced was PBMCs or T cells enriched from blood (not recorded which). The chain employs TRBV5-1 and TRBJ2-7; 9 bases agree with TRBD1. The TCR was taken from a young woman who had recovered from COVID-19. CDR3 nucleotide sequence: TGCGCCAGCAGCTTGAATTTGGGACAGGGAAATGCCTACGAGCAGTACTTC. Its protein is CASSLNLGQGNAYEQYF.